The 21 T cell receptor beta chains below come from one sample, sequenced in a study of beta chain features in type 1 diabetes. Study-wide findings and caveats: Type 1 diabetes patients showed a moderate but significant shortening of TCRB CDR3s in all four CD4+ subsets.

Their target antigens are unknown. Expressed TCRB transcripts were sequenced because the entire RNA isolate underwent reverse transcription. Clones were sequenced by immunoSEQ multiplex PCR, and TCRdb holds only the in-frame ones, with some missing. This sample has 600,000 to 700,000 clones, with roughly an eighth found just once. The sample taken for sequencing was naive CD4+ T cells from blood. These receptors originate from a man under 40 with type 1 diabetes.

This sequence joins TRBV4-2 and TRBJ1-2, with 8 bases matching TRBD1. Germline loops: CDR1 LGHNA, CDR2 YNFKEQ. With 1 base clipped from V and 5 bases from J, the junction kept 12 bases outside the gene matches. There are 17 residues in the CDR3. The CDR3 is CASSQGLTGAIEYGYTF. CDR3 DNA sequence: TGTGCCAGCAGCCAAGGTCTGACAGGGGCGATCGAATATGGCTACACCTTC.

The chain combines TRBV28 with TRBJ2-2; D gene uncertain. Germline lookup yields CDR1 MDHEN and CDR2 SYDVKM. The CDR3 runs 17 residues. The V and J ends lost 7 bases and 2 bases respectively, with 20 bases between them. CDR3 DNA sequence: TGTGCCAGCACCGAATATGGTAGCCGGTTCAACACCGGGGAGCTGTTTTTT. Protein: CASTEYGSRFNTGELFF.

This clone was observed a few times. The CDR3 is CSVESKASTDTQYF. The CDR3 DNA reads TGCAGCGTTGAAAGCAAGGCAAGCACAGATACGCAGTATTTT. This chain connects TRBV29-1 to TRBJ2-3; D is unclear. There are 14 residues in the CDR3. Germline loops: CDR1 SQVTM, CDR2 ANQGSEA. V was shortened by 2 bases and J by 0 bases, with 9 bases between the two germline ends.

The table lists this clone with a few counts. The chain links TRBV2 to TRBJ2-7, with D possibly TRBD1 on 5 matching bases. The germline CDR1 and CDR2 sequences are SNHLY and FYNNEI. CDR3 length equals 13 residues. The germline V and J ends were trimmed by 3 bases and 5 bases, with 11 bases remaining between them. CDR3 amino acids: CASSDRAINEQYF. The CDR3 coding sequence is TGTGCCAGCAGTGACAGGGCTATAAACGAGCAGTACTTC.

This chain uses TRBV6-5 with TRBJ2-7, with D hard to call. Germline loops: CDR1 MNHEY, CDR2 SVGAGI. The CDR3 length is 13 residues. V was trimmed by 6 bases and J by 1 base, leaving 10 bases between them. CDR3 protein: CASRAGYSYEQYF. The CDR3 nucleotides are TGTGCCAGCAGGGCTGGTTATTCCTACGAGCAGTACTTC.

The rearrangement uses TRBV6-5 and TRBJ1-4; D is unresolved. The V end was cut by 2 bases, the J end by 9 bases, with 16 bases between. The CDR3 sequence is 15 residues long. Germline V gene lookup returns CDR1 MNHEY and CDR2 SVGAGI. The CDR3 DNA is TGTGCCAGCAGTTACGGGCAGACGTCCCTGAAAAAACTGTTTTTT. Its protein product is CASSYGQTSLKKLFF.

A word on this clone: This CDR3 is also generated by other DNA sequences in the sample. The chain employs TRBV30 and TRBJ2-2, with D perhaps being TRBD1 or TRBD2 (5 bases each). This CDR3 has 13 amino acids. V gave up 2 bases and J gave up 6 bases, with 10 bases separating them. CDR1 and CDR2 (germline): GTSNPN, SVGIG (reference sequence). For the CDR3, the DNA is TGTGCCTGGAGTTCGGGGACGCCCGGGGAGCTGTTTTTT. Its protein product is CAWSSGTPGELFF.

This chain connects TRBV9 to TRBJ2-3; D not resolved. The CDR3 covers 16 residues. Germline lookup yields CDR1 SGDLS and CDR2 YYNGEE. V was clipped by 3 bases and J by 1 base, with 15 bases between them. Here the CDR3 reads CASSGSLGIGTDTQYF. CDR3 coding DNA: TGTGCCAGCAGCGGAAGCTTGGGGATTGGCACAGATACGCAGTATTTT.

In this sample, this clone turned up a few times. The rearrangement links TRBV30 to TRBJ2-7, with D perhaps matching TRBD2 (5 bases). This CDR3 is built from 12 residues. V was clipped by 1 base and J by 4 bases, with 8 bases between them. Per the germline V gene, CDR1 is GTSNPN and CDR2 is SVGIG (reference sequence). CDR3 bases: TGTGCCTGGAGTGCGGGGTCTTACGAGCAGTACTTC. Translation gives CAWSAGSYEQYF.

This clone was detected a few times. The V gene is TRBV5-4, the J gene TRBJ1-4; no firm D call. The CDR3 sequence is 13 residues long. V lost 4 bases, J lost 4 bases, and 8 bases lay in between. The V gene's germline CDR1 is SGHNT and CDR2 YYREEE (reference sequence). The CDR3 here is CASSGQDNEKLFF. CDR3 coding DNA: TGTGCCAGCAGCGGTCAGGATAATGAAAAACTGTTTTTT.

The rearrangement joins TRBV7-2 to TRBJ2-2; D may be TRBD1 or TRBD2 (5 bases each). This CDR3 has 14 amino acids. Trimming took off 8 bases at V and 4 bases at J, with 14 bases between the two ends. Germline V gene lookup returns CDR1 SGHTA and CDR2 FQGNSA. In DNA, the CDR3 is TGTGCCAGCCGGAGAGGGGATCCCACCGGGGAGCTGTTTTTT. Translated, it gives CASRRGDPTGELFF.

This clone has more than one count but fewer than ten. This chain's CDR3 is CASSPDSAHSGTQYF. In nucleotides, the CDR3 is TGTGCCAGCAGCCCCGATTCTGCACATTCGGGGACCCAGTACTTC. The chain combines TRBV11-2 with TRBJ2-5; D gene uncertain. The V and J ends lost 5 bases and 7 bases respectively, with 20 bases between them. The germline V gene has CDR1 SGHAT and CDR2 FQNNGV. This CDR3 is 15 amino acids long.

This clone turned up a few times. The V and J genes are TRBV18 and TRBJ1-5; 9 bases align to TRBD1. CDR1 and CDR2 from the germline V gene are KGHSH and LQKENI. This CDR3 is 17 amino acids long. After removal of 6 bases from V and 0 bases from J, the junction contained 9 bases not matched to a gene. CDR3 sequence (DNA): TGTGCCAGCTCTCGACAGGGGGTTGTTTATAGCAATCAGCCCCAGCATTTT. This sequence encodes CASSRQGVVYSNQPQHF.

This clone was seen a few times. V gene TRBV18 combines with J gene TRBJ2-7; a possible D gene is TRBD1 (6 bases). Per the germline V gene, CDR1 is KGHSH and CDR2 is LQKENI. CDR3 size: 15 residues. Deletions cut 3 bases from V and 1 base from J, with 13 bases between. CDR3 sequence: CASSPNQGSSYEQYF. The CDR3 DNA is TGTGCCAGCTCACCGAATCAGGGGTCTTCCTACGAGCAGTACTTC.

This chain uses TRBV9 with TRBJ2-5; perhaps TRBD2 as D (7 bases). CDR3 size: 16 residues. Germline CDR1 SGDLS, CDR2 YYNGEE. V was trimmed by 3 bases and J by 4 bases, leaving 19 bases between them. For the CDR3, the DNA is TGTGCCAGCAGCGCCCTCGGGGGGCCGGGTTCAGAGACCCAGTACTTC. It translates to CASSALGGPGSETQYF. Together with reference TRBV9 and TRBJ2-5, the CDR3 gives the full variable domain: DSGVTQTPKHLITATGQRVTLRCSPRSGDLSVYWYQQSLDQGLQFLIQYYNGEERAKGNILERFSAQQFPDLHSELNLSSLELGDSALYFCASSALGGPGSETQYFGPGTRLLVL.

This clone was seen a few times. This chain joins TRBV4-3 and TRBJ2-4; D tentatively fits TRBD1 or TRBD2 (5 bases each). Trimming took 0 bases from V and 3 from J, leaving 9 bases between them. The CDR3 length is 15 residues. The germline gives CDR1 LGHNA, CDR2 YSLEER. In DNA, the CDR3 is TGCGCCAGCAGCCAAGATGGGACCAGCAAAAACATTCAGTACTTC. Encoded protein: CASSQDGTSKNIQYF.

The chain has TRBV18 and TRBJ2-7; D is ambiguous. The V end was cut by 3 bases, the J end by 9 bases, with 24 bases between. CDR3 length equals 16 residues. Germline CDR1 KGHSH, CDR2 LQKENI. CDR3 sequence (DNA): TGTGCCAGCTCACCGGGGATTCAATACGGATCTGCGAGGCAGTACTTC. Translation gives CASSPGIQYGSARQYF. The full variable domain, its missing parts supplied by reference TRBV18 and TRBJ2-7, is NAGVMQNPRHLVRRRGQEARLRCSPMKGHSHVYWYRQLPEEGLKFMVYLQKENIIDESGMPKERFSAEFPKEGPSILRIQQVVRGDSAAYFCASSPGIQYGSARQYFGPGTRLTVT.

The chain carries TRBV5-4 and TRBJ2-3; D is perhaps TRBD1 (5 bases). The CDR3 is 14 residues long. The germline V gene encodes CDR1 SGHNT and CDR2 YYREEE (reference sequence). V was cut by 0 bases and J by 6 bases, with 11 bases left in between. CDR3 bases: TGTGCCAGCAGCTTGGCAGGGCTCGGGGATACGCAGTATTTT. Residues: CASSLAGLGDTQYF.

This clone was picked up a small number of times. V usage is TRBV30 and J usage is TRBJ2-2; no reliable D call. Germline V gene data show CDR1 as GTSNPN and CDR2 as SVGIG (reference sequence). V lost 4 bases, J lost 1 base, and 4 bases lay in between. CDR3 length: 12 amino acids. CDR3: CAWTENTGELFF. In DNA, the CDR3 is TGTGCCTGGACTGAGAACACCGGGGAGCTGTTTTTT.

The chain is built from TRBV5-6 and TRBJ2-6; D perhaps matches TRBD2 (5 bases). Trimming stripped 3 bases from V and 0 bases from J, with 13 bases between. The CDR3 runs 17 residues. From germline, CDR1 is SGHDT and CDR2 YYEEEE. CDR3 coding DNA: TGTGCCAGCAGCTGGGAACCGGGATCCTCTGGGGCCAACGTCCTGACTTTC. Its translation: CASSWEPGSSGANVLTF.

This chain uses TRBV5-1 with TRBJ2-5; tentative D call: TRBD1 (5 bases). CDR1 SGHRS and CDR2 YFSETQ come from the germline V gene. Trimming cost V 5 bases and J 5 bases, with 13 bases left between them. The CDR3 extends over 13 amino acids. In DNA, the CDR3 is TGCGCCAGCAGTCGTCAGGGTGCCGAGACCCAGTACTTC. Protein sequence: CASSRQGAETQYF.